This T cell receptor beta chain was found in a study of identical twins (dated by TCRdb to about 2016). Regarding the study in general: To test whether fetal clonotypes persist, the study used deep sequencing on TCR alpha and beta repertoires from monozygotic twins, unrelated adults of various ages, and cord blood. To rule out contamination, replicate twin experiments were performed at different times with different library preparation protocols.

Libraries were prepared through 5' RACE. Instrument used: Illumina HiSeq 2000. Template switching introduced a universal primer binding site; the final cDNA contained a unique molecular identifier, enabling accurate counting of TCR cDNA molecules. Specific primers in the conserved constant-segment region were used to synthesize first-strand cDNA for TCR alpha and beta chains. To control for contamination, each cDNA library was double barcoded with a SMART-Mk sample barcode plus Illumina barcodes. Two successive PCR steps introduced TruSeq adapter sequences along with Illumina sample barcodes. The TCR alpha and beta cDNA libraries were sequenced on the Illumina HiSeq platform using custom primers. The source study handled its data this way. Unique molecular identifiers were extracted from raw reads with MiGEC, and CDR3 positions were determined with MiXCR. Recombination models were inferred per individual with the repgenHMM and IGoR tools using an EM algorithm. Shared clonotypes were analyzed with the tcR package in R, and sharing was normalized by the product of cloneset sizes. Out-of-frame nonproductive sequences were analyzed to study raw recombination free of thymic and clonal selection effects. TCRdb passed the public sequencing reads through fastp at Q25 and MiXCR, retaining productive beta sequences. Entries are consolidated by CDR3 protein sequence, retaining the most common genes and DNA. Clone size and V and J calls follow TCRdb, not the original study. This sample holds under 900,000 distinct CDR3 sequences; over 15% were observed only once. The ten largest clones add up to roughly 14% of the sample.

Only healthy Caucasian donors were included. Three pairs of female monozygotic twins, all aged roughly 18 to 29 years, were included in the twin cohort. RNA for TCR libraries was isolated from peripheral blood mononuclear cells. For this clonotype: The specificity of this receptor is unknown. No base quality information exists; no much larger clone differs at one position.

What the study reported, not specific to this receptor: A weaker excess of twin sharing was found in beta out-of-frame sequences because the signal-to-noise ratio was lowered by fewer shared sequences. Fewer insertions were carried by abundant cord blood beta clonotypes; a weaker similar trend was observed in young adult naive repertoires, while no such trend was observed in memory repertoires. Because the same donors could not be followed over many years, the conclusions depended on cross-sectional statistical analysis. Invariant T cells such as MAIT and iNKT could partly confound zero-insertion analyses, although diverse VJ usage argued against such confounding for most clonotypes. Compared with coincidental sharing between unrelated individuals, out-of-frame TCR alpha sequences shared between twins had an excess of sequences with low generation probability. Out-of-frame TCR alpha sharing in monozygotic twins was systematically underestimated by recombination models, whereas sharing between unrelated individuals was in agreement with the recombination models.

These sequences were also reported in another study, on T cells expressing NK-cell markers. As noted in the second study: Three sorted T-cell subsets (CD3+CD56+NKG2C+, CD3+CD56+NKG2C- and CD3+CD56-NKG2C+) from several donors had their TCR beta-chain repertoires profiled. Seven of the eight sequenced donors were HCMV-seropositive and one was HCMV-seronegative. In several experiments an anti-gammadeltaTCR antibody was added to restrict sorting to alphabetaTCR-expressing T cells. In several donors, the dominant CD3+CD56+NKG2C+ clonotypes ranked among the top 10 CD8+ clonotypes, making up roughly 1.0-7.0% of CD8+ T cells. Those dominant clonotypes were again the most abundant among CD3+CD56-NKG2C+ cells in several donors, at roughly 28.3-60.1%. Whether the expanded NKG2C-expressing T cell clones were specific for HCMV antigens was left unclear. The study sequenced eight donors, all healthy volunteers chosen at random: three men and five women. HCMV serostatus was determined by detecting HCMV-specific IgG in serum with a commercial ELISA kit. For about 6 donors, unsorted PBMC were also used to sequence bulk peripheral blood T-cell repertoires. MIGEC was used to demultiplex reads and group the reads by UMI, and MiTCR was used to assemble and quantify clonotypes. Only TCR cDNA sequences supported by at least two reads were kept to exclude erroneous sequences. Downstream repertoire analysis used the tcR package, and clonotypes were matched across fractions by CDR3 nucleotide sequence plus V segment. VDJmatch was used to annotate antigen specificity against VDJdb, with one amino acid substitution allowed in CDR3.

Sample: PBMCs. The TCR originated in a woman between 18 and 29 years old in good health.

Here is the DNA: TGCGCCAGCAGCTTTGGTCGGGGGGCCGCCGGAGATACGCAGTATTTT. Translation gives CASSFGRGAAGDTQYF. The chain is made from TRBV5-1 and TRBJ2-3; possibly the D gene is TRBD2, per 7 matching bases. Reading the germline V gene gives CDR1 SGHRS and CDR2 YFSETQ. The CDR3, cysteine through phenylalanine, is 16 amino acids long. The only DNA kept is the CDR3, 48 bases in frame from the first base. Cut back by 2 bases and 5 bases, the V and J ends lie 18 bases apart.